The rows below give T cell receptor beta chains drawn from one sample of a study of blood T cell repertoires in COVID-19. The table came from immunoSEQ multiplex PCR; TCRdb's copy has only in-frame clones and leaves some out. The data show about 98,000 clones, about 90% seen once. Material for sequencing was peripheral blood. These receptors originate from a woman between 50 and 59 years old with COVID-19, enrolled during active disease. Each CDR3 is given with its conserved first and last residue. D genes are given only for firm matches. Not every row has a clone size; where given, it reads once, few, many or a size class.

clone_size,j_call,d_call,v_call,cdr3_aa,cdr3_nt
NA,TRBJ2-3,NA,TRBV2,CASTPGGATDTQYF,TGTGCCAGCACCCCCGGCGGGGCCACAGATACGCAGTATTTT
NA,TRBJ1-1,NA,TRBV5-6,CASSLTGNTEAFF,TGTGCCAGCAGCTTGACAGGAAACACTGAAGCTTTCTTT
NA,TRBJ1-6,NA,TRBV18,CASSDRESSPLHF,TGTGCCAGCTCAGACCGGGAAAGTTCACCCCTCCACTTT
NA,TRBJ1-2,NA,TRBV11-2,CASSPRGVYGYTF,TGTGCCAGCAGCCCGCGGGGAGTCTATGGCTACACCTTC
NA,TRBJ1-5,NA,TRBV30,CAWRGASGQPQHF,TGTGCCTGGAGGGGGGCCTCGGGGCAGCCCCAGCATTTT
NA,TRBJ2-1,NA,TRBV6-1,CASSEVGRGFNRYNEQFF,TGTGCCAGCAGTGAAGTTGGAAGGGGTTTTAATCGATACAATGAGCAGTTCTTC
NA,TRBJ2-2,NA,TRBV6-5,CASTPSGELFF,TGTGCCAGCACCCCCAGCGGGGAGCTGTTTTTT
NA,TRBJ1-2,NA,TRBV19,CASTLTEPLPYGYTF,TGTGCCAGTACTTTGACGGAGCCTTTACCCTATGGCTACACCTTC
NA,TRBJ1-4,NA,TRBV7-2,CASKAGGRNEKLFF,TGTGCCAGCAAAGCCGGGGGTAGGAATGAAAAACTGTTTTTT
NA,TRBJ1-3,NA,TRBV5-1,CASSFNLDSSGNTIYF,TGCGCCAGCAGCTTCAATCTCGACAGTTCTGGAAACACCATATATTTT
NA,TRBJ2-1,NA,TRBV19,CASNRDSGSYNEQFF,TGTGCCAGTAACCGGGACTCCGGATCCTACAATGAGCAGTTCTTC
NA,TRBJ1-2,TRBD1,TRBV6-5,CASSYSSGDRGFGYTF,TGTGCCAGCAGTTACTCATCTGGGGACAGGGGCTTTGGCTACACCTTC
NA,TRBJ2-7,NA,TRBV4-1,CASSQVADTYEQYF,TGCGCCAGCAGCCAAGTCGCAGACACCTACGAGCAGTACTTC
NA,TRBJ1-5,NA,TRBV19,CASSPGRGKEEPQHF,TGTGCCAGTAGTCCCGGTAGGGGTAAGGAAGAGCCCCAGCATTTT
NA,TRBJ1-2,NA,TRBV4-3,CASKGRGGADYGYTF,TGCGCCAGCAAGGGGCGGGGGGGCGCTGACTATGGCTACACCTTC
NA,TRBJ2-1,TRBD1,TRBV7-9,CASSLTGVHNEQFF,TGTGCCAGCAGCTTAACAGGGGTGCACAATGAGCAGTTCTTC
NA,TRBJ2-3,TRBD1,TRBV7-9,CASSWTGDTQYF,TGTGCCAGCAGCTGGACAGGGGATACGCAGTATTTT
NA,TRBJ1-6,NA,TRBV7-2,CASSLQGQGTPLHF,TGTGCCAGCAGTCTACAGGGCCAAGGGACACCCCTCCACTTT
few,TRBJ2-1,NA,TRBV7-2,CASTEGGGEKFF,TGTGCCAGCACCGAGGGAGGGGGGGAAAAGTTCTTC
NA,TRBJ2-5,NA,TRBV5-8,CASSLAAGGGGLETQYF,TGTGCCAGCAGCTTGGCGGCCGGAGGGGGCGGCTTGGAGACCCAGTACTTC
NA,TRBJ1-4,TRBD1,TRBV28,CASSTSGTENEKLFF,TGTGCCAGCAGTACCTCCGGGACAGAGAATGAAAAACTGTTTTTT
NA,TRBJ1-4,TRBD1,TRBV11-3,CASRLTGDEKLFF,TGTGCCAGCAGACTTACAGGGGACGAAAAACTGTTTTTT
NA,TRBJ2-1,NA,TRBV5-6,CASSRRSTSSYNEQFF,TGTGCCAGCAGCCGGCGGTCTACAAGCTCCTACAATGAGCAGTTCTTC
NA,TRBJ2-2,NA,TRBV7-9,CASSLNGNTGELFF,TGTGCCAGCAGCTTAAACGGGAACACCGGGGAGCTGTTTTTT
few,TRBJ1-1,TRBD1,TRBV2,CASRSDRATEAFF,TGTGCCAGCAGAAGCGACAGGGCAACTGAAGCTTTCTTT
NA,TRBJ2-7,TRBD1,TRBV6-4,CASSDSRGTGAYEQYF,TGTGCCAGCAGTGACTCGCGCGGGACAGGAGCCTACGAGCAGTACTTC
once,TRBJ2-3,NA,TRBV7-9,CASSLLDAGTTDTQYF,TGTGCCAGCAGCTTATTAGATGCGGGGACCACAGATACGCAGTATTTT
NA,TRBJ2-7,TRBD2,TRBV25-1,CASSDPASGNYEQYF,TGTGCCAGCAGTGACCCGGCTAGCGGGAATTACGAGCAGTACTTC
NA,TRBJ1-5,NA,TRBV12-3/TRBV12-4,CASSSTGNQPQHF,TGTGCCAGCAGTTCTACAGGGAATCAGCCCCAGCATTTT
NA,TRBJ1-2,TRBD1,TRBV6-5,CASSDASTGDYGYTF,TGTGCCAGCAGCGACGCCAGTACAGGGGACTATGGCTACACCTTC
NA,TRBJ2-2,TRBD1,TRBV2,CASGQTGVSTGELFF,TGTGCCAGCGGTCAGACAGGGGTGAGCACCGGGGAGCTGTTTTTT
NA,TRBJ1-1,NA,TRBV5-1,CASSSGSGGSTEAFF,TGCGCCAGCAGCTCCGGTTCGGGGGGCTCGACTGAAGCTTTCTTT
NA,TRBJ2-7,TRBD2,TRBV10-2,CASRGEGYEQYF,TGCGCCAGCAGGGGGGAGGGGTACGAGCAGTACTTC
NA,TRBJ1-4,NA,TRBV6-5,CASSLGGTNEKLFF,TGTGCCAGCAGTTTGGGGGGTACTAATGAAAAACTGTTTTTT
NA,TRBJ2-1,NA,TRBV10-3,CAISESAETLRNEQFF,TGTGCCATCAGTGAGTCGGCGGAGACGCTACGCAATGAGCAGTTCTTC
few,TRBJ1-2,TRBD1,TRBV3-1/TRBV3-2,CASSQQTGDYGYTF,TGTGCCAGCAGCCAGCAGACAGGGGACTATGGCTACACCTTC
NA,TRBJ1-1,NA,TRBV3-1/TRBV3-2,CASSQATGNTEAFF,TGTGCCAGCAGCCAGGCTACAGGGAACACTGAAGCTTTCTTT
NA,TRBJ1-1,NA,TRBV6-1,CASSDRGRTEAFF,TGTGCCAGCAGTGATCGGGGTCGGACTGAAGCTTTCTTT
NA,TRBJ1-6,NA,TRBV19,CASSIVVPIESPLHF,TGTGCCAGTAGTATAGTTGTCCCTATCGAATCACCCCTCCACTTT
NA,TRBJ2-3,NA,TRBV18,CASSPLDTQYF,TGTGCCAGCTCACCCCTAGATACGCAGTATTTT